A selection of T cell receptor beta chains follows, all from one sample in a study of CD8 T cells in Susac syndrome. TCRdb independently ran MiXCR on the immunoSEQ multiplex PCR reads; one entry per CDR3 protein. The sample includes fewer than 35,000 distinct CDR3 sequences, 90% to 95% seen only once; the top ten take roughly 0.27%. What was sequenced was CD8+ T cells from PBMCs. The receptors shown here come from a human donor in good health. CDR3s include the opening cysteine and the closing phenylalanine or tryptophan. The order of the fields is D gene, V gene, J gene, CDR3 length, clone size, CDR3 protein, CDR3 DNA. The D gene is left open where the match is weak. Some rows have no size entry. The others give once, few or many, or a class for an expanded clone.

>-|TRBV7-9|TRBJ2-7|14|-
CASSEGLPTYEQYF
TGTGCCAGCAGTGAAGGACTGCCGACCTACGAGCAGTACTTC
>-|TRBV6-6|TRBJ1-2|15|-
CASSYGGTKSYGYTF
TGTGCCAGCAGTTACGGGGGCACAAAAAGCTATGGCTACACCTTC
>-|TRBV29-1|TRBJ1-2|11|-
CSVVAANGYTF
TGCAGCGTTGTGGCAGCTAATGGCTACACCTTC
>TRBD2|TRBV6-2/TRBV6-3|TRBJ2-7|14|-
CASSSVGRMVEQYF
TGTGCCAGCAGTTCCGTCGGGAGGATGGTCGAGCAGTACTTC
>-|TRBV4-1|TRBJ1-1|16|-
CASSQDSSRMNTEAFF
TGCGCCAGCAGCCAAGATAGCAGCCGTATGAACACTGAAGCTTTCTTT
>-|TRBV21-1|TRBJ1-2|13|-
CASSKKMGTGYTF
TGTGCCAGCAGCAAAAAAATGGGGACTGGCTACACCTTC
>-|TRBV13|TRBJ2-3|12|-
CASSSETDTQYF
TGTGCCAGCAGCTCGGAGACAGATACGCAGTATTTT
>TRBD2|TRBV15|TRBJ2-1|18|once
CATSSHIGRGGRYNEQFF
TGTGCCACCAGCAGCCACATCGGGCGGGGGGGCCGCTACAATGAGCAGTTCTTC
>-|TRBV9|TRBJ1-2|16|-
CASSDNGWSGNYGYTF
TGTGCCAGCAGCGATAACGGCTGGTCTGGCAACTATGGCTACACCTTC
>TRBD2|TRBV5-1|TRBJ2-3|17|-
CASSYRPSSGGSDTQYF
TGCGCCAGCAGCTACCGACCGTCTAGCGGGGGGTCAGATACGCAGTATTTT
>-|TRBV27|TRBJ2-6|24|-
CASSLLYLPIQARPGSAGANVLTF
TGTGCCAGCAGTTTACTCTACTTACCCATTCAGGCGCGGCCCGGGAGTGCTGGGGCCAACGTCCTGACTTTC
>TRBD1|TRBV20-1|TRBJ2-5|15|-
CSARDRDRVRETQYF
TGCAGTGCTAGGGACCGGGACAGGGTTAGGGAGACCCAGTACTTC
>-|TRBV12-3/TRBV12-4|TRBJ2-7|16|-
CASTLEGGESSYEQYF
TGTGCCAGCACCCTAGAGGGGGGAGAGAGCTCCTACGAGCAGTACTTC
>-|TRBV7-2|TRBJ2-5|14|-
CASSLRRSQETQYF
TGTGCCAGCAGCTTACGGCGGAGTCAAGAGACCCAGTACTTC
>TRBD1|TRBV19|TRBJ1-2|13|-
CASSPTGNYGYTF
TGTGCCAGTAGCCCGACAGGGAACTATGGCTACACCTTC
>-|TRBV6-5|TRBJ2-1|13|-
CASKFPGRGEQFF
TGTGCCAGCAAATTCCCGGGGCGGGGTGAGCAGTTCTTC
>TRBD1|TRBV2|TRBJ2-7|13|few
CASSPTGVYEQYF
TGTGCCAGCAGTCCGACAGGGGTCTACGAGCAGTACTTC
>TRBD2|TRBV20-1|TRBJ2-5|16|-
CSARPTSGELQETQYF
TGCAGTGCTAGACCGACTAGCGGGGAGCTGCAAGAGACCCAGTACTTC
>-|TRBV6-2/TRBV6-3|TRBJ2-6|16|-
CASTLERGSGANVLTF
TGTGCCAGCACCCTGGAGAGGGGGTCCGGGGCCAACGTCCTGACTTTC
>-|TRBV7-9|TRBJ2-5|13|-
CASSFEGEETQYF
TGTGCCAGCAGCTTTGAGGGGGAAGAGACCCAGTATTTC
>TRBD1|TRBV6-2/TRBV6-3|TRBJ2-2|14|-
CASSPDRATGELFF
TGTGCCAGCAGTCCGGACAGGGCCACCGGGGAGCTGTTTTTT
>-|TRBV2|TRBJ1-1|14|-
CARAASVEGTEAFF
TGTGCCAGGGCCGCCTCGGTCGAGGGCACTGAAGCTTTCTTT
>-|TRBV5-5|TRBJ2-7|15|-
CASSLSPDASYEQYF
TGTGCCAGCAGCTTATCCCCAGACGCCTCCTACGAGCAGTACTTC
>TRBD1|TRBV15|TRBJ2-3|18|-
CATSRDGTGVLTTDTQYF
TGTGCCACCAGCAGAGATGGGACAGGGGTCCTCACCACAGATACGCAGTATTTT
>-|TRBV11-2|TRBJ1-2|16|-
CASSSMARIANYGYTF
TGTGCCAGCAGCTCGATGGCAAGGATAGCTAACTATGGCTACACCTTC
>-|TRBV4-3|TRBJ2-3|13|-
CASSLQVRDTQYF
TGCGCCAGCAGCCTCCAGGTCCGAGATACGCAGTATTTT
>TRBD2|TRBV27|TRBJ2-1|14|once
CASKSGGSYNEQFF
TGTGCCAGCAAGAGCGGGGGTTCCTACAATGAGCAGTTCTTC
>-|TRBV7-8|TRBJ1-6|14|-
CASSSGEWNSPLHF
TGTGCCAGCAGCTCTGGGGAGTGGAATTCACCCCTCCACTTT
>-|TRBV7-8|TRBJ1-4|14|-
CASSLQATNEKLFF
TGTGCCAGCAGCTTACAAGCAACTAATGAAAAACTGTTTTTT
>TRBD1|TRBV7-2|TRBJ1-1|15|-
CASSWVGTGGSEAFF
TGTGCCAGCAGCTGGGTCGGGACAGGGGGCTCGGAAGCTTTCTTT
>-|TRBV6-1|TRBJ1-4|16|-
CASTENSPRAGEKLFF
TGTGCCAGCACCGAAAACTCCCCCCGGGCGGGCGAAAAACTGTTTTTT
>TRBD2|TRBV11-2|TRBJ2-7|14|-
CASSPRAGVNEQYF
TGTGCCAGCAGCCCCAGGGCGGGGGTGAACGAGCAGTACTTC
>-|TRBV5-1|TRBJ1-1|14|-
CASSPGRIDTEAFF
TGCGCCAGCAGCCCGGGGCGTATAGACACTGAAGCTTTCTTT
>TRBD1|TRBV4-1|TRBJ2-2|14|-
CASSQFTGAGELFF
TGCGCCAGCAGCCAATTTACAGGGGCCGGGGAGCTGTTTTTT
>TRBD2|TRBV5-1|TRBJ2-5|16|-
CASSLEAAGEGETQYF
TGCGCCAGCAGCTTGGAGGCGGCGGGGGAAGGAGAGACCCAGTACTTC
>-|TRBV7-2|TRBJ1-1|14|once
CASSLPTGATEAFF
TGTGCCAGCAGCCTACCCACAGGTGCCACTGAAGCTTTCTTT
>-|TRBV5-6|TRBJ2-5|13|-
CASSYRGGKTQYF
TGTGCCAGCAGCTACAGGGGAGGGAAGACCCAGTACTTC
>-|TRBV18|TRBJ1-1|16|once
CASSPLTGTVNTEAFF
TGTGCCAGCTCACCACTTACCGGGACGGTGAACACTGAAGCTTTCTTT
>-|TRBV7-7|TRBJ2-5|12|-
CASSDHLQTQYF
TGTGCTAGCAGCGATCACCTCCAGACCCAGTACTTC
>-|TRBV6-5|TRBJ2-7|14|-
CASSYGLQVYEQYF
TGTGCCAGCAGTTACGGTTTGCAAGTCTACGAGCAGTACTTC